This passage covers 18 T cell receptor beta chains from one sample sequenced in a study of shared clonotypes between healthy human individuals (dated by TCRdb to the early 2020s). Libraries were built with the immunoSEQ multiplex PCR assay. Drawn from immuneACCESS, this table holds only the in-frame rearrangements with V and J called that TCRdb kept. Clones are partly lost; checked studies trace under half to an unresolved V gene and leave the rest unexplained. Recorded for this sample are roughly 1,100,000 clones; 60% to 80% of them occurred a single time. Around 1.4% of the sample goes to the ten largest clones. Material for sequencing was memory CD4+ T cells sorted from blood. This specimen's cell subset or site label, per the study, means: CD45RA-negative fraction. The receptor set was obtained from a man younger than 35 in good health.

A word on this clone: An end of the junction does not agree with germline; a read error may underlie this. This chain links TRBV4-2 with TRBJ1-2; TRBD1 matches 8 bases. The CDR3 is 15 amino acids. Per germline, CDR1 LGHNA and CDR2 YNFKEQ. The CDR3 sequence is CASSQAGTGGYGYTF. The CDR3 DNA follows: TGTGCCAGCAGTCAAGCTGGGACAGGCGGCTATGGCTACACCTTC.

This clone was seen repeatedly, ten times or more. The rearrangement links TRBV7-3 to TRBJ1-5; D is ambiguous. The CDR3 contains 15 residues. Germline V lookup: CDR1 SGHTA, CDR2 FQGTGA. V gave up 5 bases and J gave up 5 bases, with 16 bases separating them. In DNA form, the CDR3 reads TGTGCCAGCAGCGGGATACACAGAGATTATCAGCCCCAGCATTTT. Its translation is CASSGIHRDYQPQHF.

This chain joins TRBV4-1 and TRBJ2-1; 8 bases are a match to TRBD1. The CDR3 totals 15 residues. Germline V lookup: CDR1 MGHRA, CDR2 YSYEKL. With 0 bases clipped from V and 3 bases from J, the junction kept 1 base outside the gene matches. The CDR3 sequence: CASSQDRGHYNEQFF. CDR3 in DNA: TGCGCCAGCAGCCAAGACAGGGGGCACTACAATGAGCAGTTCTTC.

The rearrangement links TRBV4-3 to TRBJ1-6; no definite D call. From germline, CDR1 is LGHNA and CDR2 YSLEER. The V end lost 0 bases, the J end lost 13 bases, and 13 bases lay between the germline ends. The CDR3 loop spans 14 amino acids. Written as DNA, the CDR3 is TGCGCCAGCAGCCAAGATTCGGTCCGCAAGCCCCTCCACTTT. Translation: CASSQDSVRKPLHF.

The rearrangement uses TRBV20-1 and TRBJ1-1, with D hard to call. Trimming pared 6 bases from V and 3 bases from J, leaving 8 bases between. There are 11 residues in the CDR3. The V gene's germline CDR1 is DFQATT and CDR2 SNEGSKA (reference sequence). Here the CDR3 DNA reads TGCAGTGCAGGGAAGGACACTGAAGCTTTCTTT. It translates to CSAGKDTEAFF.

The chain is built from TRBV28 and TRBJ2-7; 8 nucleotides line up with TRBD1. CDR3 length: 13 amino acids. Germline CDR1 is MDHEN and CDR2 is SYDVKM. Germline trimming cut 5 bases from V and 5 bases from J; bases unmatched to any gene: 5. CDR3 nucleotides: TGTGCCAGCAGTCTCTCGGACAGGGACGAGCAGTACTTC. Its translation is CASSLSDRDEQYF.

This clone was seen only once. The rearrangement uses TRBV9 and TRBJ2-2, with 8 nucleotides matching TRBD1. This CDR3 contains 16 residues. V lost 0 bases to trimming and J lost 1 base; unmatched junction nucleotides: 2. The germline V gene has CDR1 SGDLS and CDR2 YYNGEE. The CDR3 coding sequence is TGTGCCAGCAGCGTAGATGGGACAGGGAACACCGGGGAGCTGTTTTTT. Protein product: CASSVDGTGNTGELFF.

The rearrangement joins TRBV6-5 to TRBJ2-5, with TRBD1 matching over 7 bases. The J call may not be correct, given that the DNA end is closer to TRBJ2-7. The CDR3 is 15 amino acids. CDR1 MNHEY and CDR2 SVGAGI come from the germline V gene. The CDR3 region is CASSPDRSNHYEQYF. The CDR3 DNA reads as TGTGCCAGCAGTCCGGACAGGAGCAACCACTACGAGCAGTACTTC.

Notes on this clone: An end of the junction differs from the germline gene, which may be a read error. Other DNA sequences from this sample encode an identical CDR3 as well. This chain links TRBV4-3 with TRBJ2-7, with unresolved D. Germline V gives CDR1 LGHNA, CDR2 YSLEER. The CDR3 sequence is 13 residues long. CDR3 DNA sequence: TGCGCCAGCAGCCCAAGTAATTCCTACGAGCAGTATTTC. Its protein is CASSPSNSYEQYF.

This CDR3 reads CASSHGTGGSYEQYF. In nucleotides, the CDR3 is TGCGCCAGCAGCCACGGGACAGGGGGTTCCTACGAGCAGTACTTC. V usage is TRBV5-1 and J usage is TRBJ2-7; 11 bases align to TRBD1. The germline CDR1 and CDR2 sequences are SGHRS and YFSETQ. After removal of 4 bases from V and 1 base from J, the junction contained 4 bases not matched to a gene. The CDR3 is made up of 15 amino acids.

The chain has TRBV5-6 and TRBJ1-1, with a weak D call TRBD1 (6 bases). The CDR3 length is 16 residues. Trimming shortened V by 4 bases and J by 2 bases, and 18 bases separated the two germline ends. Germline V gene sequence: CDR1 SGHDT, CDR2 YYEEEE. CDR3 coding DNA: TGTGCCAGCAGCCCCCTCGGGGGAGGGGGAAACACTGAAGCTTTCTTT. The encoded protein is CASSPLGGGGNTEAFF.

The chain combines TRBV7-2 with TRBJ1-2; D not resolved. Trimming left V 1 base short and J 8 bases short, with 20 bases between. The CDR3 has 16 amino acids. Germline CDR1 SGHTA, CDR2 FQGNSA. The DNA of the CDR3 is TGTGCCAGCAGCTTAGGATCCGGGCTAAGCGGTTCCGGCTACACCTTC. Protein: CASSLGSGLSGSGYTF.

The chain joins TRBV2 to TRBJ2-1; D is possibly TRBD2 (5 bases). The CDR3 consists of 15 residues. Germline V lookup: CDR1 SNHLY, CDR2 FYNNEI. V was clipped by 3 bases and J by 4 bases, with 13 bases between them. The CDR3 loop reads CASSDLGLQYNEQFF. The DNA for the CDR3 is TGTGCCAGCAGTGATCTAGGACTCCAATACAATGAGCAGTTCTTC.

This chain joins TRBV14 and TRBJ1-4; D perhaps matches TRBD1 (5 bases). The CDR3 is 13 residues long. The V gene's germline CDR1 is SGHDN and CDR2 FVKESK. Deletions cut 5 bases from V and 8 bases from J, with 12 bases between. The CDR3 sequence is CASSEGKGEKLFF. In DNA form, the CDR3 reads TGTGCCAGCAGCGAGGGGAAAGGAGAAAAACTGTTTTTT.

V is TRBV9 and J is TRBJ2-7; TRBD2 aligns across 10 bases. The CDR3 has 14 amino acids. Germline assignment: CDR1 SGDLS and CDR2 YYNGEE. J gave up 6 bases and V 0 bases, and 3 bases lay outside the gene matches. The CDR3 protein is CASSVATSGAEQYF. Here the CDR3 DNA reads TGTGCCAGCAGCGTAGCTACTAGCGGGGCCGAGCAGTACTTC. Full variable domain (rest looked up from reference TRBV9 and TRBJ2-7): DSGVTQTPKHLITATGQRVTLRCSPRSGDLSVYWYQQSLDQGLQFLIQYYNGEERAKGNILERFSAQQFPDLHSELNLSSLELGDSALYFCASSVATSGAEQYFGPGTRLTVT.

This clone has a single count. A far larger clone is a single base away, which makes a read error likely. This chain connects TRBV10-3 to TRBJ1-1; no firm D call. CDR1 and CDR2 from the germline V gene are ENHRY and SYGVKD. V dropped 2 bases and J dropped 4 bases, with 2 bases sitting between them. The length of the CDR3 is 11 residues. In DNA, the CDR3 is TGTGCCATCAGTGAGACCACTGAAGCTTTCTTT. Its translation: CAISETTEAFF.

The chain recombines TRBV10-3 with TRBJ2-3, with a weak D call TRBD2 (5 bases). Germline loops: CDR1 ENHRY, CDR2 SYGVKD. The CDR3 has 13 residues. V was shortened by 8 bases and J by 3 bases, with 12 bases between the two germline ends. The CDR3 DNA reads TGTGCCATCTTTTCGGGATCGACAGATACGCAGTATTTT. Its translation: CAIFSGSTDTQYF.

V is TRBV5-6 and J is TRBJ2-1; D remains ambiguous. Looked up from germline, CDR1 is SGHDT and CDR2 is YYEEEE. V lost 2 bases and J lost 4, with 13 bases in between. The length of the CDR3 is 15 residues. In nucleotides, the CDR3 is TGTGCCAGCAGCTTACGACGGATACTTTACAATGAGCAGTTCTTC. It specifies CASSLRRILYNEQFF.